Below are 27 T cell receptor beta chains sequenced from a single sample in a study of beta chain features in type 1 diabetes. Reverse transcription of all isolated RNA meant that expressed TCRB transcripts were sequenced. The data were produced by immunoSEQ multiplex PCR, yet TCRdb's version contains in-frame clones alone and is incomplete. Altogether 200,000 to 250,000 clones are present, 9.6% being singletons, with the ten largest covering about 0.03%. The specimen sequenced was naive CD4+ T cells from blood. Receptors were obtained from a woman under 30 in good health.

The table lists this clone with many counts. The V and J genes are TRBV30 and TRBJ2-7; D ambiguous. Germline V lookup: CDR1 GTSNPN, CDR2 SVGIG (reference sequence). Trimming shortened V by 0 bases and J by 7 bases, and 10 bases separated the two germline ends. The length of the CDR3 is 12 residues. The CDR3 DNA reads as TGTGCCTGGAGTGTTGGTCCCCTAGAGCAGTACTTC. Amino acids: CAWSVGPLEQYF.

The table lists this clone with many counts. The V and J genes are TRBV29-1 and TRBJ2-5; D possibly corresponds to TRBD2 (6 bases). This CDR3 region has 13 residues. The germline V gene encodes CDR1 SQVTM and CDR2 ANQGSEA. V was pared by 6 bases and J by 8 bases, with 19 bases between. The CDR3 loop is CSVLLLGGGTQYF. CDR3 bases: TGCAGCGTCCTCCTCCTTGGGGGAGGAACCCAGTACTTC.

A few counts support this clone. The chain is built from TRBV19 and TRBJ1-1; 12 bases line up with TRBD1. CDR1 LNHDA and CDR2 SQIVND come from the germline V gene (reference sequence). Trimming took 3 bases from V and 5 from J; bases not matched to a gene: 4. The CDR3 consists of 15 residues. For the CDR3, the DNA is TGTGCCAGTAGTATGAGGGACAGGGGGCGGACTGAAGCTTTCTTT. Translated, it gives CASSMRDRGRTEAFF.

The rearrangement links TRBV7-2 to TRBJ2-7; 7 nucleotides agree with TRBD1. The CDR3 has 14 amino acids. With 5 bases clipped from V and 3 bases from J, the junction kept 7 bases outside the gene matches. In germline, CDR1 is SGHTA, CDR2 FQGNSA. CDR3 amino acids: CASSVADRVYEQYF. The CDR3 DNA sequence: TGTGCCAGCAGCGTCGCCGACAGGGTCTACGAGCAGTACTTC.

In its sample, this clone was seen a few times. The chain links TRBV29-1 to TRBJ2-7, with D possibly TRBD2 on 6 matching bases. This CDR3 has 13 residues. The V gene lost 6 bases and the J gene lost 2 bases, with 14 bases spanning the gap. Per the germline V gene, CDR1 is SQVTM and CDR2 is ANQGSEA. The CDR3 reads CSVSGGATYEQYF. For the CDR3, the DNA is TGCAGCGTCTCAGGCGGGGCTACCTACGAGCAGTACTTC.

The V gene is TRBV15, the J gene TRBJ1-5; 7 positions agree with TRBD1. Germline assignment: CDR1 LNHNV and CDR2 YYDKDF (reference sequence). J lost 4 bases, V lost 1 base, and 10 bases had no gene match. The CDR3 has 17 residues. The CDR3, as DNA: TGTGCCACCAGCAGAGGAGAGGGGGCGACCGTTAATCAGCCCCAGCATTTT. Translation gives CATSRGEGATVNQPQHF.

This clone appeared a few times. The chain recombines TRBV6-1 with TRBJ2-7; 9 bases line up with TRBD2. The J segment lost 3 bases and the V segment lost 7 bases, leaving 7 bases of the junction unmatched. This CDR3 has 14 amino acids. Per germline, CDR1 MNHNS and CDR2 SASEGT. CDR3 protein: CASNQAGGVYEQYF. The CDR3 region has the DNA TGTGCCAGCAACCAAGCGGGGGGAGTCTACGAGCAGTACTTC.

This chain connects TRBV4-1 to TRBJ1-1, with a weak D call TRBD1 (6 bases). The CDR3 runs 16 residues. The germline V and J ends were trimmed by 0 bases and 5 bases, with 16 bases remaining between them. Germline-derived CDR1 and CDR2 are MGHRA and YSYEKL. The CDR3 DNA reads as TGCGCCAGCAGCCAAGATCCGGGGGGGGCATGGACTGAAGCTTTCTTT. It encodes CASSQDPGGAWTEAFF.

The chain uses TRBV27 and TRBJ1-1, with 9 bases that match TRBD1. This CDR3 region has 15 residues. Unmatched junction bases numbered 5, after V lost 3 bases and J lost 3 bases. Looked up from germline, CDR1 is MNHEY and CDR2 is SMNVEV (reference sequence). The CDR3 protein is CASSLGRQGDTEAFF. The CDR3, as DNA: TGTGCCAGCAGTTTGGGGAGACAGGGGGACACTGAAGCTTTCTTT.

The chain joins TRBV5-1 to TRBJ2-2; TRBD1 matches 10 bases. The germline V gene encodes CDR1 SGHRS and CDR2 YFSETQ. V was clipped by 3 bases and J by 7 bases; unmatched bases: 9. The CDR3 has 16 amino acids. CDR3 in DNA: TGCGCCAGCAGCTATCGGACAGGGGGGAATGGCGGGGAGCTGTTTTTT. Translation gives CASSYRTGGNGGELFF.

This clone was observed a handful of times. This chain joins TRBV30 and TRBJ2-7, with 8 bases aligning to TRBD1. Losses at the gene ends were 5 bases for V and 6 bases for J; bases not matched to a gene: 6. This CDR3 contains 12 residues. Germline values: CDR1 GTSNPN, CDR2 SVGIG (reference sequence). The CDR3 DNA sequence: TGTGCCTGGGACCGGGACAGGATCGAGCAGTACTTC. Its protein is CAWDRDRIEQYF.

This clone was seen a few times. The chain couples TRBV11-2 to TRBJ2-1; D unclear. The CDR3 loop spans 14 amino acids. The germline V gene has CDR1 SGHAT and CDR2 FQNNGV. V was clipped by 4 bases and J by 6 bases, with 13 bases between them. The CDR3 here is CASSSPRHRNEQFF. The CDR3 nucleotides read TGTGCCAGCAGCTCGCCCAGGCACCGCAATGAGCAGTTCTTC.

The rearrangement links TRBV30 to TRBJ2-7, with 10 bases matching TRBD2. V trimming: 0 bases; J trimming: 2 bases; junction bases outside the gene matches: 7. This CDR3 has 16 residues. In germline, CDR1 is GTSNPN, CDR2 SVGIG (reference sequence). CDR3 amino acids: CAWSVQASGSPYEQYF. CDR3 nucleotides: TGTGCCTGGAGTGTACAGGCTAGCGGGAGCCCCTACGAGCAGTACTTC.

This clone was picked up a small number of times. V usage is TRBV9 and J usage is TRBJ2-1; unclear D gene. Germline CDR1 reads SGDLS; CDR2 reads YYNGEE. This CDR3 region has 14 residues. The V end was cut by 3 bases, the J end by 1 base, with 8 bases between. CDR3 loop: CASSAGVSYNEQFF. The CDR3 coding sequence is TGTGCCAGCAGCGCTGGAGTATCCTACAATGAGCAGTTCTTC. Filled out from reference TRBV9 and TRBJ2-1, the complete variable domain reads DSGVTQTPKHLITATGQRVTLRCSPRSGDLSVYWYQQSLDQGLQFLIQYYNGEERAKGNILERFSAQQFPDLHSELNLSSLELGDSALYFCASSAGVSYNEQFFGPGTRLTVL.

This clone was seen a handful of times. This sequence joins TRBV14 and TRBJ1-1, with D maybe TRBD1 (6 bases). Trimming removed 1 base at V and 0 bases at J, with 18 bases between. Germline CDR1 and CDR2: SGHDN and FVKESK. The CDR3 totals 18 residues. The CDR3, as DNA: TGTGCCAGCAGCCAAGGGTCGACAGGATGGATCATGAACACTGAAGCTTTCTTT. This gives the protein CASSQGSTGWIMNTEAFF.

The table lists this clone with a few counts. This chain links TRBV28 with TRBJ2-3; 9 positions match TRBD1. The CDR3 totals 15 residues. Germline CDR1 and CDR2: MDHEN and SYDVKM. With 5 bases clipped from V and 5 bases from J, the junction kept 8 bases outside the gene matches. The CDR3 protein is CASSETGGRKDTQYF. The CDR3 nucleotides are TGTGCCAGCAGTGAGACAGGGGGGCGGAAAGATACGCAGTATTTT.

This chain connects TRBV7-9 to TRBJ1-1, with D maybe TRBD1 (6 bases). The CDR3 covers 15 residues. Germline-derived CDR1 and CDR2 are SEHNR and FQNEAQ (reference sequence). Trimming pared 1 base from V and 1 base from J, leaving 10 bases between. Here the CDR3 reads CASSLVRGPNTEAFF. The CDR3 DNA is TGTGCCAGCAGCTTAGTGCGGGGGCCGAACACTGAAGCTTTCTTT.

This clone was detected a few times. V gene TRBV6-5 combines with J gene TRBJ1-2, with 8 bases fitting TRBD1. This CDR3 has 14 amino acids. Per germline, CDR1 MNHEY and CDR2 SVGAGI. V lost 4 bases to trimming and J lost 8 bases; unmatched junction nucleotides: 9. The chain's CDR3 is CASSSRTGGRGYTF. The CDR3 coding sequence is TGTGCCAGCAGTTCCAGAACAGGGGGAAGAGGCTACACCTTC.

The J gene is TRBJ2-7, the V gene TRBV5-1, with 7 bases matching TRBD2. The CDR3 spans 14 residues. Germline CDR1 reads SGHRS; CDR2 reads YFSETQ. The V gene end was trimmed by 4 bases and the J gene end by 2 bases; junction bases not matched to a gene: 6. CDR3: CASSLTGRPYEQYF. DNA for the CDR3: TGCGCCAGCAGCCTAACCGGGAGGCCCTACGAGCAGTACTTC.

This clone was recorded a few times. The chain couples TRBV5-1 to TRBJ1-1, with 8 positions matching TRBD1. CDR3 length: 15 amino acids. The germline CDR1 and CDR2 sequences are SGHRS and YFSETQ. J lost 4 bases, V lost 0 bases, and 5 bases had no gene match. DNA for the CDR3: TGCGCCAGCAGCTTGGCGACAGGGGTTACCACTGAAGCTTTCTTT. This sequence encodes CASSLATGVTTEAFF.

This clone turned up a few times. The chain recombines TRBV6-1 with TRBJ1-1; D uncertain. This CDR3 has 13 residues. The germline V and J ends were trimmed by 3 bases and 1 base, with 6 bases remaining between them. Germline V gene sequence: CDR1 MNHNS, CDR2 SASEGT. CDR3 nucleotides: TGTGCCAGCAGTGATTGGCCGAACACTGAAGCTTTCTTT. It is translated as CASSDWPNTEAFF.

V gene TRBV5-1 combines with J gene TRBJ2-5; TRBD2 matches at 10 bases. J lost 4 bases, V lost 5 bases, and 20 bases had no gene match. The CDR3 extends over 19 amino acids. CDR1 is SGHRS, CDR2 YFSETQ, per germline. The CDR3 DNA reads as TGCGCCAGCAGAACTTTACAAGGGCTAGCGGGAGTTGGAAGAGAGACCCAGTACTTC. This gives the protein CASRTLQGLAGVGRETQYF.

There are a few counts of this clone. This chain links TRBV30 with TRBJ1-6, with 7 bases matching TRBD1. Germline V gives CDR1 GTSNPN, CDR2 SVGIG (reference sequence). The junction had 8 bases not matched to a gene; V was cut back by 0 bases and J by 9 bases. This CDR3 is 15 amino acids long. Written as DNA, the CDR3 is TGTGCCTGGAGTGTACAGGGGTTTGTAGGTTCACCCCTCCACTTT. Translation: CAWSVQGFVGSPLHF.

The chain is built from TRBV6-4 and TRBJ1-5; 10 nucleotides agree with TRBD1. This CDR3 region has 15 residues. With V trimmed by 4 bases and J by 10 bases, 10 bases remained unmatched. CDR1 MRHNA and CDR2 SNTAGT come from the germline V gene. In DNA form, the CDR3 reads TGTGCCAGCAGTGTCCCCGGGACAGGGGTCTGTCCCCAGCATTTT. This gives the protein CASSVPGTGVCPQHF.

This clone was seen at least ten times. The rearrangement uses TRBV28 and TRBJ2-3, with D unclear. The V and J ends lost 3 bases and 0 bases respectively, with 7 bases between them. The CDR3 spans 14 residues. CDR1 MDHEN and CDR2 SYDVKM come from the germline V gene. This CDR3 is CASSFGPSTDTQYF. DNA of the CDR3: TGTGCCAGCAGTTTTGGCCCCAGCACAGATACGCAGTATTTT.

The chain couples TRBV13 to TRBJ2-2; D possibly corresponds to TRBD1 (6 bases). This CDR3 contains 15 residues. The germline V gene encodes CDR1 PRHDT and CDR2 FYEKMQ (reference sequence). The V end was cut by 0 bases, the J end by 5 bases, with 10 bases between. The CDR3 DNA follows: TGTGCCAGCAGCTTAGGGTTTGGGACAACCGGGGAGCTGTTTTTT. The encoded protein is CASSLGFGTTGELFF. Using reference TRBV13 and TRBJ2-2 for the parts outside the CDR3, the full variable domain is AAGVIQSPRHLIKEKRETATLKCYPIPRHDTVYWYQQGPGQDPQFLISFYEKMQSDKGSIPDRFSAQQFSDYHSELNMSSLELGDSALYFCASSLGFGTTGELFFGEGSRLTVL.

This chain links TRBV6-5 with TRBJ1-4; D may be TRBD1 (5 bases). Germline values: CDR1 MNHEY, CDR2 SVGAGI. The V end lost 4 bases, the J end lost 8 bases, and 14 bases lay between the germline ends. The CDR3 length is 14 residues. The CDR3 region has the DNA TGTGCCAGCAGTTTGGGCAGGGCGAGGGAAAAACTGTTTTTT. This encodes CASSLGRAREKLFF.